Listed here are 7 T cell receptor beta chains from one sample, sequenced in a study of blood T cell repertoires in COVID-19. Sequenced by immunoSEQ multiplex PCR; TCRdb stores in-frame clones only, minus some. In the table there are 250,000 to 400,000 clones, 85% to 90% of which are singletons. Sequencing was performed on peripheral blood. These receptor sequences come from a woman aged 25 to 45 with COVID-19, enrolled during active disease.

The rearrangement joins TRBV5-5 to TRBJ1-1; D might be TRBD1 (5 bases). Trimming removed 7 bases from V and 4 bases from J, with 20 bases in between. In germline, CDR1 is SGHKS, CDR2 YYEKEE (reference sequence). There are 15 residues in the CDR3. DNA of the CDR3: TGTGCCAGCCAGCCCACTCCAACAGGAGTCACTGAAGCTTTCTTT. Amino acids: CASQPTPTGVTEAFF.

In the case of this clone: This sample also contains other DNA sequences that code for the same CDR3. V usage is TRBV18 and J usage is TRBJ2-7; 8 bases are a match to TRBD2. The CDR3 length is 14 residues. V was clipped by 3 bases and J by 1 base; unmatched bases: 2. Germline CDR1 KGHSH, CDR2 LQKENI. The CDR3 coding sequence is TGTGCCAGCTCACCTACTAGCGGTTCCTACGAGCAGTACTTC. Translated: CASSPTSGSYEQYF.

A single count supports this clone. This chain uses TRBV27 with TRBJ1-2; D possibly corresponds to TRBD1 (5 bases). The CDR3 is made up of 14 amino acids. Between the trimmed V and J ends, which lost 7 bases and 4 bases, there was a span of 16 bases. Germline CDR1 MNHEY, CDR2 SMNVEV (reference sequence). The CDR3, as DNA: TGTGCCAGCACCAAGGCAGGGTGGGGCTATGGCTACACCTTC. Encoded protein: CASTKAGWGYGYTF.

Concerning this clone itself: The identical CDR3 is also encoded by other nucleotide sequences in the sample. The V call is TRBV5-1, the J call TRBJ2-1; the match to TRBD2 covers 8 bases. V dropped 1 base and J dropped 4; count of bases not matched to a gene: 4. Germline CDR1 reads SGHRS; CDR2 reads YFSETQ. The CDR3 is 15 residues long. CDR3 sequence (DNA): TGCGCCAGCAGCTTGACTAGCGGAGGTTACAATGAGCAGTTCTTC. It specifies CASSLTSGGYNEQFF.

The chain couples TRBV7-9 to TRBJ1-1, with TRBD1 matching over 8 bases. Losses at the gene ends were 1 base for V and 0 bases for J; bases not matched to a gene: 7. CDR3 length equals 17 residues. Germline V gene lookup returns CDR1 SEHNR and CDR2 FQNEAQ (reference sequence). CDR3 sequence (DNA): TGTGCCAGCAGCTTAGTGACAGGGGATACGATGAACACTGAAGCTTTCTTT. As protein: CASSLVTGDTMNTEAFF.

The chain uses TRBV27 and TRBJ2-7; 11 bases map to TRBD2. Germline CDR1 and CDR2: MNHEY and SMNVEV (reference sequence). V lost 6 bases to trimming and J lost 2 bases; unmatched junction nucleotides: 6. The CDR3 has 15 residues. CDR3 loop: CASSDSGRATYEQYF. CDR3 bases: TGTGCCAGCAGCGATAGCGGGAGGGCCACCTACGAGCAGTACTTC.

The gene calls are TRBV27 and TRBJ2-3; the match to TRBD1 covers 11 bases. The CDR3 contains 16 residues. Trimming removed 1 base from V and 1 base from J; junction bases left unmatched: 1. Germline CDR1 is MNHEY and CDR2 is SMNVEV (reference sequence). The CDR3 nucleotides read TGTGCCAGCAGTTTATGGGACAGGGGGGGCACAGATACGCAGTATTTT. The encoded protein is CASSLWDRGGTDTQYF.